This is a list of T cell receptor beta chains from one sample in a study of cytomegalovirus exposure and HLA in healthy donors. Some clones are missing from TCRdb's copy, which holds only in-frame ones; the method was immunoSEQ multiplex PCR. The sample yields more than 95,000 clones, approximately 94% seen once. The sample consisted of PBMCs. The receptor set was obtained from a man younger than 35 in good health and CMV-seronegative. Each CDR3 is given without its conserved first and last residue.

J: TRBJ1-2; V: TRBV6-1; CDR3: ASTLEGFNYGYT
J: TRBJ1-1; V: TRBV7-3; CDR3: ASSPNGGELAF
J: TRBJ2-1; V: TRBV11-3; CDR3: ASSRGGAEQF
J: TRBJ1-2; V: TRBV7-2; CDR3: ASSSSGTGGAGGYT
J: TRBJ1-1; V: TRBV6-6; CDR3: ASKGGTGGAFTEAF
J: TRBJ1-1; V: TRBV15; CDR3: ATSRDQFLGLTEAF
J: TRBJ2-1; V: TRBV5-4; CDR3: ASSLSGHYNEQF
J: TRBJ1-1; V: TRBV6-5; CDR3: ASSRVGGTEAF
J: TRBJ2-1; V: TRBV30; CDR3: AWSAGISYNEQF
J: TRBJ2-1; V: TRBV30; CDR3: AWSRWGREQF